This T cell receptor (beta chain) was documented in a study of tumor and adjacent non-tumor tissue in lung cancer. RNA was extracted from bulk tissue without any cell sorting. More than 3 cm separated this lung sample from the edge of the tumor. The library came from three nested PCR rounds adapted from ARM-PCR protocols. TCRdb recomputed calls from the multiplex PCR reads with MiXCR, one row per CDR3 protein. The table has fewer than 55,000 distinct CDR3 sequences, approximately 59% seen once. The material sequenced was distant non-tumor lung tissue. This sequence originates from a middle-aged woman with non-small cell lung cancer.

The DNA for the CDR3 is TGCAGTGCTAGAGATGGCGGGGGGCCCGACTACGAGCAGTACTTC. It specifies CSARDGGGPDYEQYF. This chain joins TRBV20-1 and TRBJ2-7, with TRBD2 matching 8 bases. CDR3 length equals 15 residues. From germline, CDR1 is DFQATT and CDR2 SNEGSKA (reference sequence). The junction had 7 bases not matched to a gene; V was cut back by 0 bases and J by 3 bases.